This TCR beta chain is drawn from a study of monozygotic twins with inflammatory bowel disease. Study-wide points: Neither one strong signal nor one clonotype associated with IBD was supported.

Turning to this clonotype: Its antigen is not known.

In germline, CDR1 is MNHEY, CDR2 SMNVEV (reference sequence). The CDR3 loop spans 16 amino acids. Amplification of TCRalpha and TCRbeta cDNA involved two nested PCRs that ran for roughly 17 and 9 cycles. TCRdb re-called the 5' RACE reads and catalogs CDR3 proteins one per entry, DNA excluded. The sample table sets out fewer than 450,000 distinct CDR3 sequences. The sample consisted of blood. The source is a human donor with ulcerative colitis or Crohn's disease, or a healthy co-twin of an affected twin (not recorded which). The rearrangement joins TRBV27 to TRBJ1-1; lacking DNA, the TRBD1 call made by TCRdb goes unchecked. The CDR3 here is CASSEDRLRFDTEAFF.